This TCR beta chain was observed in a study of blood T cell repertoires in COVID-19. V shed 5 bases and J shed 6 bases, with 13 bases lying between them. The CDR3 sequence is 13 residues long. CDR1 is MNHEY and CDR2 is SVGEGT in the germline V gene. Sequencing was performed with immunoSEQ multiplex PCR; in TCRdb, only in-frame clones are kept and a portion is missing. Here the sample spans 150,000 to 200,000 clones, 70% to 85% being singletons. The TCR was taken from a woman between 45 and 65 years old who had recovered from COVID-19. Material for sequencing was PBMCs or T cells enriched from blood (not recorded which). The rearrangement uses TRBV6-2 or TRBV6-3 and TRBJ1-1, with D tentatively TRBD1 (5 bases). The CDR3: CASSPQGLSEAFF. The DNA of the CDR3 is TGTGCCAGCAGTCCCCAGGGTTTATCTGAAGCTTTCTTT.